These 14 T cell receptor beta chains share one sample of origin, sequenced in a study of human T cells and chemical hapten exposure (dated by TCRdb to about 2021). This specimen's time point label, interpreted: healthy volunteer bleed at 6 weeks. Total RNA was extracted from unfractionated whole blood collected in Tempus Blood RNA tubes. Libraries were prepared through RACE. Sequencing was carried out with a NextSeq 500. TCRdb ran its own pipeline on the public reads, namely fastp trimming at Q25 and MiXCR clone calling, and kept in-frame beta chains. Identical CDR3 proteins give one entry, which carries the most common genes and DNA. Here the sample has under 45,000 distinct CDR3 sequences; around 5.5% occur a single time. The ten most abundant clones make up roughly 13% of the sample. Sequencing input: whole blood. The origin of the receptors is a human donor in good health. Some clones in this sample may be carry-over from other donors' samples.

This clonotype was counted only a few times. The chain couples TRBV11-2 to TRBJ2-7, with 7 bases matching TRBD1. The germline V gene has CDR1 SGHAT and CDR2 FQNNGV. After removal of 5 bases from V and 3 bases from J, the junction contained 4 bases not matched to a gene. The CDR3 length is 13 residues. The CDR3 bases are TGTGCCAGCAGCCCGGGACAGTACTACGAGCAGTACTTC. Translated, it gives CASSPGQYYEQYF.

This clonotype appeared many times. V and J are TRBV7-9 and TRBJ2-7, with a possible D match to TRBD1 (6 bases). Trimming removed 7 bases from V and 0 bases from J, with 16 bases in between. The V gene's germline CDR1 is SEHNR and CDR2 FQNEAQ (reference sequence). The CDR3 consists of 15 residues. This chain's CDR3 is CASTPWDMDSYEQYF. CDR3 DNA sequence: TGTGCCAGCACCCCATGGGACATGGACTCCTACGAGCAGTACTTC.

This clonotype was seen ten or more times. The chain carries TRBV7-2 and TRBJ2-7; D gene uncertain. The germline gives CDR1 SGHTA, CDR2 FQGNSA. The ends were cut back, 2 bases at V and 1 base at J, with 6 bases in the middle. This CDR3 is built from 13 residues. The CDR3 spells CASSLFQSYEQYF. In DNA, the CDR3 is TGTGCCAGCAGCTTATTTCAGTCCTACGAGCAGTACTTC.

This clonotype was found many times. This chain connects TRBV12-3 or TRBV12-4 to TRBJ1-3, with D unclear. The V gene lost 3 bases and the J gene lost 14 bases, with 11 bases spanning the gap. This CDR3 spans 11 amino acids. DNA of the CDR3: TGTGCCAGCAGTTTTGGGTTAAGAGTATATTTT. Encoded protein: CASSFGLRVYF.

This clonotype was observed at least ten times. CDR3 sequence: CSVAAGGNQPQHF. The CDR3 DNA reads as TGCAGCGTTGCAGCGGGGGGAAATCAGCCCCAGCATTTT. The chain has TRBV29-1 and TRBJ1-5, with D tentatively TRBD1 (5 bases). Per the germline V gene, CDR1 is SQVTM and CDR2 is ANQGSEA. Trimming stripped 4 bases from V and 4 bases from J, with 11 bases between. This CDR3 is built from 13 residues.

The table lists this clonotype with many counts. The chain combines TRBV6-5 with TRBJ2-5; D possibly uses TRBD1 or TRBD2 (5 bases each). Trimming shortened V by 0 bases and J by 7 bases, and 21 bases separated the two germline ends. Germline V gene lookup returns CDR1 MNHEY and CDR2 SVGAGI. This CDR3 has 17 residues. The CDR3 DNA sequence: TGTGCCAGCAGTTACTCGATGCCCCGGGGCCGTGGAGGGACCCAGTACTTC. It specifies CASSYSMPRGRGGTQYF.

This clonotype was recorded a few times. The chain recombines TRBV7-9 with TRBJ1-5; 8 bases agree with TRBD1. V lost 5 bases to trimming and J lost 5 bases; unmatched junction nucleotides: 5. Germline V lookup: CDR1 SEHNR, CDR2 FQNEAQ (reference sequence). The CDR3 extends over 14 amino acids. CDR3 DNA: TGTGCCAGCAGCCCGCAGGGGGCTCATCAGCCCCAGCATTTT. Its protein is CASSPQGAHQPQHF.

This clonotype was seen repeatedly, ten times or more. This chain uses TRBV20-1 with TRBJ2-3; TRBD2 matches 9 bases. The length of the CDR3 is 14 residues. J gave up 4 bases and V 5 bases, and 7 bases lay outside the gene matches. From germline, CDR1 is DFQATT and CDR2 SNEGSKA (reference sequence). CDR3 sequence reads: CSALLAGAADTQYF. For the CDR3, the DNA is TGCAGTGCTCTCTTAGCGGGGGCCGCAGATACGCAGTATTTT.

This clonotype was recorded many times. This rearrangement joins TRBV6-1 to TRBJ2-3, with D uncertain. The CDR3 loop spans 14 amino acids. V was pared by 6 bases and J by 2 bases, with 12 bases between. The germline V gene has CDR1 MNHNS and CDR2 SASEGT. Here the CDR3 reads CASSPLRPTDTQYF. The CDR3 coding sequence is TGTGCCAGCAGCCCCCTCAGACCCACAGATACGCAGTATTTT.

At least ten counts were recorded for this clonotype. The chain combines TRBV7-2 with TRBJ2-3; TRBD2 matches 10 bases. The CDR3 runs to 16 residues. V gave up 5 bases and J gave up 1 base; unmatched junction bases: 6. CDR1 is SGHTA and CDR2 is FQGNSA in the germline V gene. The CDR3 DNA follows: TGTGCCAGCAGCCTTCTCCTAGCGGGAGGCACAGATACGCAGTATTTT. Its translation is CASSLLLAGGTDTQYF. Together with reference TRBV7-2 and TRBJ2-3, the CDR3 gives the full variable domain: GAGVSQSPSNKVTEKGKDVELRCDPISGHTALYWYRQSLGQGLEFLIYFQGNSAPDKSGLPSDRFSAERTGGSVSTLTIQRTQQEDSAVYLCASSLLLAGGTDTQYFGPGTRLTVL.

This clonotype was picked up many times. The chain recombines TRBV3-1 with TRBJ2-3; D call uncertain. Germline values: CDR1 LGHDT, CDR2 YNNKEL (reference sequence). V was cut by 4 bases and J by 5 bases, with 10 bases left in between. The CDR3 is made up of 13 amino acids. CDR3 loop: CASSPSLEDTQYF. CDR3 bases: TGTGCCAGCAGCCCCTCCCTGGAAGATACGCAGTATTTT.

This clonotype was counted only a few times. The V and J genes are TRBV10-3 and TRBJ1-1; the D gene is possibly TRBD1 (5 bases). Germline V gene sequence: CDR1 ENHRY, CDR2 SYGVKD. The V end lost 5 bases, the J end lost 5 bases, and 15 bases lay between the germline ends. The CDR3 runs to 14 residues. The CDR3 loop reads CAISLEAGGTEAFF. The CDR3 nucleotides read TGTGCCATCAGTCTCGAGGCCGGGGGGACTGAAGCTTTCTTT.

This clonotype was observed a few times. This chain connects TRBV6-6 to TRBJ2-3; 10 bases match TRBD2. From germline, CDR1 is MNHNY and CDR2 SVGAGI (reference sequence). Germline trimming cut 6 bases from V and 10 bases from J; bases unmatched to any gene: 10. This CDR3 comprises 14 residues. DNA of the CDR3: TGTGCCAGCAGCAATGAGCGGGAGGGCCGATCGCAGTATTTT. Translating it yields CASSNEREGRSQYF.

This clonotype was recorded many times. This chain joins TRBV5-1 and TRBJ2-3; D ambiguous. Trimming removed 1 base from V and 0 bases from J, with 15 bases in between. The CDR3 consists of 17 residues. The germline V gene has CDR1 SGHRS and CDR2 YFSETQ. The CDR3 is CASSLSLFATSTDTQYF. CDR3 bases: TGCGCCAGCAGCTTGTCTCTCTTCGCGACAAGCACAGATACGCAGTATTTT.